This T cell receptor (beta chain) emerged from a study of T cells in Graves' hyperthyroidism and ophthalmopathy. Study overall: Blood was drawn when the patient was first diagnosed and still untreated. General study findings and limits: Ophthalmopathy, which appeared later, was predicted by the model a median around 6.9 months before onset. Ophthalmopathy was told apart from stable hyperthyroidism by a 13 V-J model.

This clonotype was observed a few times. The antigen is not known. RNA transcripts were the template for amplifying TCR beta CDR3 regions. A set of HTBI primers served as the primers for a first-round RT-PCR of the TCR CDR3. TCRdb called the multiplex PCR reads again in MiXCR, with one record for every CDR3 protein. The sample comprises approximately 530,000 distinct CDR3 sequences, over 15% of which are singletons, and more than 15% rests with the top ten. Used for diagnoses were clinical symptoms, serum thyroxine and TRAb, thyroid ultrasound and orbital computed tomography. Trimming took 7 bases from V and 5 from J; bases not matched to a gene: 9. CDR1 DFQATT and CDR2 SNEGSKA come from the germline V gene (reference sequence). The CDR3 totals 14 residues.

This sequence joins TRBV20-1 and TRBJ2-5, with TRBD2 matching over 11 bases. The specimen sequenced was blood. The receptor's source is a woman between 18 and 29 years old with Graves' hyperthyroidism. DNA for the CDR3: TGCAGTGGGAGGGGTAGCGGGGGGGCGGAGACCCAGTACTTC. Protein sequence: CSGRGSGGAETQYF.